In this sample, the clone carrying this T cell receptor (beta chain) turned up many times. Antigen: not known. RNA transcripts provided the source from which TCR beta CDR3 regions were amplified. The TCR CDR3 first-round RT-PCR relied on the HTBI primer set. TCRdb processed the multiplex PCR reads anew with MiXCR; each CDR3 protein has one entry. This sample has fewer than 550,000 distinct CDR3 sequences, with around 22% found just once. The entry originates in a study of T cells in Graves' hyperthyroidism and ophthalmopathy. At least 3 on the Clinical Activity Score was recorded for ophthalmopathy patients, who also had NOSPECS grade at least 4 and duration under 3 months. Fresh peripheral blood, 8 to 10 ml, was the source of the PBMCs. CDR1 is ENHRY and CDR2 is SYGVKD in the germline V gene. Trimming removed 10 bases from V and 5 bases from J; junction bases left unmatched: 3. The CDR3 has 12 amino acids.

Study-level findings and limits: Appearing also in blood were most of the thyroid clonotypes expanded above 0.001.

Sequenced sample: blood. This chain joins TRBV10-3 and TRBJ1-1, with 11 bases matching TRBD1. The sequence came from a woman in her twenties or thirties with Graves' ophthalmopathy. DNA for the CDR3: TGTGCCACAGGGACAGGGGGTACTGAAGCTTTCTTT. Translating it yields CATGTGGTEAFF.